Detailed here is one T cell receptor (beta chain). The germline gives CDR1 LGHDT, CDR2 YNNKEL (reference sequence). The CDR3 extends over 17 amino acids. J lost 4 bases, V lost 4 bases, and 10 bases had no gene match. The data originate from a study of blood T cell repertoires in COVID-19. TCRdb's copy holds only in-frame clones and misses some; the assay was immunoSEQ multiplex PCR. This sample has around 500,000 clones, with approximately 85% found just once. This receptor was taken from a human donor in a cohort sampled during active COVID-19. The rearrangement links TRBV3-1 (or the pseudogene TRBV3-2) to TRBJ2-3; TRBD2 matches at 11 bases. The sequenced sample consisted of peripheral blood. CDR3 loop: CASSPFSGRAGPDTQYF. The CDR3 coding sequence is TGTGCCAGCAGCCCGTTTAGCGGGAGGGCGGGACCAGATACGCAGTATTTT.